These 21 T cell receptor beta chains were sequenced from one sample in a study of T cells in women clearing cervical HPV infection. TCRdb's copy holds only in-frame clones and misses some; the assay was immunoSEQ multiplex PCR. The sample table sets out about 35,000 clones. Sequences were obtained from blood buffy coat. All receptors derive from a woman between 18 and 69 years old with a cervical HPV16 infection that either progressed to CIN3+ or cleared (not recorded which).

Points on this clone: The DNA ends 3 residues before the CDR3 does, and the rest of the CDR3 is filled in from the germline J gene. This sequence joins TRBV19 and TRBJ1-5; TRBD1 aligns across 8 bases. CDR1 and CDR2 from the germline V gene are LNHDA and SQIVND (reference sequence). V was clipped by 2 bases and J by 0 bases; unmatched bases: 3. CDR3 size: 16 residues. The covered CDR3 bases are TGTGCCAGTAGTATAAGTGGGACAGGTAGCAATCAGCCC. Its protein product is CASSISGTGSNQP. The CDR3 in its entirety is CASSISGTGSNQPQHF.

Note on this clone: The observed sequence ends 3 residues before the CDR3 terminus, with the missing tail filled in from the germline J gene. The chain employs TRBV11-3 and TRBJ2-2, with D maybe TRBD2 (5 bases). Germline loops: CDR1 SGHNT, CDR2 YENEEA. The V gene lost 2 bases and the J gene lost 1 base, with 8 bases spanning the gap. The CDR3 spans 15 residues. Partial CDR3 DNA: TGTGCCAGCAGCTTATCGGACTTGAACACCGGGGAG. Translation gives CASSLSDLNTGE. The CDR3 as a whole reads CASSLSDLNTGELFF.

CDR3 amino acids: CASSTNRGPQGELFF. The CDR3 DNA, read in part, is TGTGCCAGCAGCACAAACAGGGGTCCCCAGGGGGAG. V usage is TRBV28 and J usage is TRBJ2-2; 7 nucleotides line up with TRBD1. With the read ending 3 residues before the CDR3 end, the germline J gene is used to fill in that end. With 6 bases clipped from V and 8 bases from J, the junction kept 12 bases outside the gene matches. The germline V gene encodes CDR1 MDHEN and CDR2 SYDVKM. The CDR3 sequence is 15 residues long.

In the case of this clone: Its ends do not fully match the called genes, so a read error is possible. With the read ending 3 residues before the CDR3 end, the germline J gene is used to fill in that end. Other DNA sequences in this sample translate to the same CDR3. The rearrangement joins TRBV19 to TRBJ1-3, with a weak D call TRBD1 (6 bases). Germline CDR1 is LNHDA and CDR2 is SQIVND (reference sequence). CDR3 size: 15 residues. The CDR3 reads CASSIPTGSGNTIYF. The covered CDR3 bases are TGTGCCAGTAGTATTCCAACAGGGTCTGGAAACACG.

Turning to this clone: The CDR3 end lies 3 residues beyond the end of the read and is filled in from the germline J gene. The V gene is TRBV7-9, the J gene TRBJ1-6; 10 bases fit TRBD1. Germline assignment: CDR1 SEHNR and CDR2 FQNEAQ (reference sequence). V shed 7 bases, J shed 8 bases, and the junction held 5 bases outside the gene matches. This CDR3 is 14 amino acids long. The covered CDR3 bases are TGTGCCAGCACCACCGGACAGGGGGATTCACCC. This translates into CASTTGQGDSP. The whole CDR3 protein reads CASTTGQGDSPLHF.

Comments on this clone: The DNA ends 3 residues before the CDR3 does, and the rest of the CDR3 is filled in from the germline J gene. The rearrangement links TRBV20-1 to TRBJ2-3; tentative D call: TRBD1 (6 bases). CDR1 is DFQATT, CDR2 SNEGSKA, per germline (reference sequence). The length of the CDR3 is 15 residues. The sequenced part of the CDR3 DNA is TGCAGTGCCCGGCAGGGGTCGTCCTACAATCAGCCG. It is translated as CSARQGSSYNQP. The whole CDR3 region reads CSARQGSSYNQPQYF.

On this clone itself: The CDR3 is cut off 3 residues early in the read; its end comes from the germline J gene. V is TRBV19 and J is TRBJ1-2; D is uncertain. Trimming shortened V by 3 bases and J by 4 bases, and 6 bases separated the two germline ends. CDR3 size: 12 residues. Germline V gene lookup returns CDR1 LNHDA and CDR2 SQIVND (reference sequence). The CDR3 loop is CASSMTSYGYTF. The DNA read from the CDR3 is TGTGCCAGTAGTATGACAAGCTATGGC.

This CDR3 is CASSPRSGELFF. CDR3 DNA (partial): TGTGCCAGCAGCCCTCGTTCCGGGGAG. The V and J genes are TRBV7-7 and TRBJ2-2; unclear D gene. The DNA ends 3 residues before the CDR3 does, and the rest of the CDR3 is filled in from the germline J gene. Germline loops: CDR1 SSHAT, CDR2 FNYEAQ (reference sequence). The CDR3 loop spans 12 amino acids. Trimming took 5 bases from V and 6 from J, leaving 7 bases between them. Supplemented by reference TRBV7-7 and TRBJ2-2, the full variable domain reads GAGVSQSPRYKVTKRGQDVTLRCDPISSHATLYWYQQALGQGPEFLTYFNYEAQPDKSGLPSDRFSAERPEGSISTLTIQRTEQRDSAMYRCASSPRSGELFFGEGSRLTVL.

As regards this clone: The sequence runs out 3 residues before the end of the CDR3; the remainder is reconstructed from the germline J gene. The V gene is TRBV11-2, the J gene TRBJ2-7, with 7 bases identical to TRBD1. V was pared by 3 bases and J by 1 base, with 6 bases of the junction left unmatched. Germline V gene lookup returns CDR1 SGHAT and CDR2 FQNNGV. The CDR3 has 15 residues. CDR3 residues: CASSFSTGKSYEQYF. CDR3 DNA, as far as it was read: TGTGCCAGCAGCTTCTCGACAGGGAAGTCCTACGAG.

Comments on this clone: Sequencing ends 3 residues short of the CDR3 end; the germline J gene provides the rest. The chain recombines TRBV7-9 with TRBJ2-2, with a tentative D call TRBD1 (6 bases). The germline V gene has CDR1 SEHNR and CDR2 FQNEAQ (reference sequence). V lost 5 bases to trimming and J lost 6 bases, with 13 bases between them. The CDR3 contains 14 residues. CDR3 in amino acids: CASSPTQGSGELFF. The CDR3 DNA, read in part, is TGTGCCAGCAGCCCTACTCAGGGGTCCGGGGAG.

The CDR3 DNA, read in part, is TGTGCCAGCGGCGCGGACGGACAAGAGACG. This translates into CASGADGQET. The whole CDR3 protein reads CASGADGQETQYF. The J gene is TRBJ2-3, the V gene TRBV6-4, with D possibly being TRBD1 (5 bases). The DNA ends 3 residues before the CDR3 does, and the rest of the CDR3 is filled in from the germline J gene. The CDR3 is 13 amino acids. Germline CDR1 is MRHNA and CDR2 is SNTAGT.

The part of the CDR3 DNA that was read is TGTGCCAGCAGCTTGGATAGGGGCGGAACG. This codes for CASSLDRGGT. The full-length CDR3 reads as CASSLDRGGTQYF. V usage is TRBV5-4 and J usage is TRBJ2-3; perhaps TRBD1 as D (5 bases). The sequenced fragment ends 3 residues before the CDR3 boundary, so the rest is inferred from the germline J gene. The CDR3 runs 13 residues. Germline V gene sequence: CDR1 SGHNT, CDR2 YYREEE (reference sequence).

The sequenced part of the CDR3 DNA is TGTGCCAGCAGTGTTTGGGACAGGGGGACAGATACG. Its protein product is CASSVWDRGTDT. The full-length CDR3 reads as CASSVWDRGTDTQYF. The chain couples TRBV2 to TRBJ2-3, with 11 positions matching TRBD1. The read halts 3 residues ahead of the CDR3 end, with the missing end drawn from the germline J gene. V lost 4 bases to trimming and J lost 3 bases; unmatched junction nucleotides: 3. CDR3 length: 15 amino acids. CDR1 is SNHLY and CDR2 is FYNNEI in the germline V gene.

Worth noting for this clone: The read terminates 3 residues before the CDR3 end, so the remaining end is supplied by the germline J gene. The genes are TRBV20-1 and TRBJ1-2; weak D call: TRBD1 (6 bases). The CDR3 contains 14 residues. In germline, CDR1 is DFQATT, CDR2 SNEGSKA (reference sequence). V lost 6 bases to trimming and J lost 4 bases, with 18 bases between them. The part of the CDR3 DNA that was read is TGCAGTGCCGCACAGGGAGCTTTTGGCTATGGC. Residues: CSAAQGAFGYG. The CDR3 as a whole reads CSAAQGAFGYGYTF.

The CDR3 protein is CASSPSPSSTDTQYF. The CDR3 bases that were read are TGCGCCAGCAGCCCGTCCCCTTCTAGCACAGATACC. This chain joins TRBV5-1 and TRBJ2-5; weak D call: TRBD2 (5 bases). The CDR3 end lies 3 residues beyond the end of the read and is filled in from the germline J gene. The V gene's germline CDR1 is SGHRS and CDR2 YFSETQ. The CDR3 runs 15 residues. The variable domain in full, with the rest retrieved from reference TRBV5-1 and TRBJ2-5, is KAGVTQTPRYLIKTRGQQVTLSCSPISGHRSVSWYQQTPGQGLQFLFEYFSETQRNKGNFPGRFSGRQFSNSRSEMNVSTLELGDSALYLCASSPSPSSTDTQYFGPGTRLLVL.

As concerns this clone: With the read ending 3 residues before the CDR3 end, the germline J gene is used to fill in that end. This rearrangement joins TRBV2 to TRBJ1-4; 7 bases line up with TRBD1. Germline lookup yields CDR1 SNHLY and CDR2 FYNNEI. Losses at the gene ends were 5 bases for V and 7 bases for J; bases not matched to a gene: 4. The CDR3 is 13 residues long. The sequenced part of the CDR3 DNA is TGTGCCAGCAGTCTGGGGGACAGTGAAAAA. Its protein is CASSLGDSEK. The whole CDR3 sequence is CASSLGDSEKLFF.

As for this clone: The read ends 3 residues before the CDR3 terminus; that terminus is restored from the germline J gene. The V gene is TRBV7-3, the J gene TRBJ2-1, with 9 positions matching TRBD2. Trimming took 1 base from V and 6 from J; bases not matched to a gene: 4. This CDR3 is built from 15 residues. Germline assignment: CDR1 SGHTA and CDR2 FQGTGA. The CDR3 loop reads CASSLRLAGRNEQFF. The covered CDR3 bases are TGTGCCAGCAGCTTAAGGCTAGCGGGGCGCAATGAG.

CDR3 sequence reads: CAWSPGTSGINEQFF. CDR3 DNA (partial): TGTGCCTGGAGCCCCGGGACTAGCGGAATCAATGAG. This chain connects TRBV30 to TRBJ2-1; 11 bases map to TRBD2. The read finishes 3 residues shy of the CDR3 end, and the germline J gene is used to complete it. The CDR3 sequence is 15 residues long. The germline gives CDR1 GTSNPN, CDR2 SVGIG (reference sequence). The trim removed 3 bases at V and 6 bases at J, leaving 7 bases unmatched.

This CDR3 is CASSTHYYDYTF. The DNA read from the CDR3 is TGTGCCAGCAGCACCCACTATTACGAC. J is TRBJ1-2 and V is TRBV7-9, with unresolved D. Read data end 3 residues before the CDR3 end; the end is taken from the germline J gene. Looked up from germline, CDR1 is SEHNR and CDR2 is FQNEAQ (reference sequence). The CDR3 loop spans 12 amino acids.

A note on this clone: Read sequence stops 3 residues before the CDR3 end, and the germline J gene provides the missing end. The J gene is TRBJ1-4, the V gene TRBV19, with 7 bases lining up with TRBD1. Per germline, CDR1 LNHDA and CDR2 SQIVND (reference sequence). The CDR3 covers 14 residues. The sequenced part of the CDR3 DNA is TGTGCCAGTAGTTTGGGGACAGATGGATCACCA. It yields the protein CASSLGTDGSP. The complete CDR3 reads CASSLGTDGSPLFF.

A word on this clone: The sequenced fragment ends 3 residues before the CDR3 boundary, so the rest is inferred from the germline J gene. V usage is TRBV7-3 and J usage is TRBJ2-7, with D possibly called TRBD1 or TRBD2 (6 bases each). The germline V gene encodes CDR1 SGHTA and CDR2 FQGTGA. This CDR3 is 17 amino acids long. The V end lost 5 bases, the J end lost 2 bases, and 22 bases lay between the germline ends. The CDR3 DNA, read in part, is TGTGCCAGCAGCCATACCCCCAGGAGGGACAAGACCTACGAG. Translation: CASSHTPRRDKTYE. The entire CDR3 is CASSHTPRRDKTYEQYF.